Shown below are 7 T cell receptor beta chains from a single sample sequenced in a study of T cell clonality in common variable immunodeficiency. This table comes from immunoSEQ multiplex PCR, and its TCRdb copy is limited to in-frame clones, with some not included. The data show tens of thousands of clones, with none appearing a single time. The source material was peripheral blood mononuclear cells. The receptors derive from a person aged 18 to 70 in good health.

Points on this clone: The DNA ends 3 residues before the CDR3 does, and the rest of the CDR3 is filled in from the germline J gene. This chain joins TRBV10-2 and TRBJ1-6; TRBD1 might be the D (5 bases). CDR3 length: 13 amino acids. From germline, CDR1 is WSHSY and CDR2 SAAADI. V was trimmed by 5 bases and J by 5 bases, leaving 7 bases between them. The part of the CDR3 DNA that was read is TGCGCCAGCAGTAGGGGCGATAATTCACCC. Protein: CASSRGDNSP. The CDR3 reads in full as CASSRGDNSPLHF.

In this sample, this clone turned up many times. The read terminates 3 residues before the CDR3 end, so the remaining end is supplied by the germline J gene. The V gene is TRBV2, the J gene TRBJ2-2; 14 bases line up with TRBD2. After removal of 3 bases from V and 5 bases from J, the junction contained 5 bases not matched to a gene. The V gene's germline CDR1 is SNHLY and CDR2 FYNNEI. The CDR3 has 17 residues. The CDR3 loop is CASSEGLAGVRTGELFF. The covered CDR3 bases are TGTGCCAGCAGTGAGGGACTAGCGGGAGTTCGTACCGGGGAG.

In its sample, this clone was seen many times. The read ends 3 residues shy of where the CDR3 ends; the end is completed using the germline J gene. The rearrangement joins TRBV10-3 to TRBJ1-2, with TRBD1 identical over 8 bases. The V gene end was trimmed by 6 bases and the J gene end by 2 bases; junction bases not matched to a gene: 5. Germline V gene lookup returns CDR1 ENHRY and CDR2 SYGVKD. CDR3 length equals 14 residues. Incomplete CDR3 DNA: TGTGCCATCAGGGGGACAGGCGGGAACTATGGC. Its translation: CAIRGTGGNYG. The CDR3, in full, reads CAIRGTGGNYGYTF.

This clone occurred many times. The read terminates 3 residues ahead of where the CDR3 ends, so the germline J gene completes it. The chain joins TRBV19 to TRBJ1-6; D is possibly TRBD1 (5 bases). The V gene's germline CDR1 is LNHDA and CDR2 SQIVND (reference sequence). The CDR3 loop spans 18 amino acids. Trimming took 4 bases from V and 0 from J, leaving 16 bases between them. CDR3 in amino acids: CASSKNRQGSSYNSPLHF. The sequenced CDR3 bases are TGTGCCAGTAGTAAGAATCGGCAGGGCAGCTCCTATAATTCACCC.

Many counts were recorded for this clone. The CDR3 extends 3 residues past the end of the read, so its final part is completed from the germline J gene. This sequence joins TRBV11-3 and TRBJ2-3; possibly TRBD1 for D (6 bases). Germline V lookup: CDR1 SGHNT, CDR2 YENEEA. The CDR3 has 12 amino acids. The CDR3 here is CASSLGQGSQYF. The DNA read from the CDR3 is TGTGCCAGCAGCTTAGGCCAGGGGTCG.

Many counts were recorded for this clone. The read finishes 3 residues shy of the CDR3 end, and the germline J gene is used to complete it. This chain joins TRBV7-3 and TRBJ2-5, with D uncertain. The V and J ends lost 6 bases and 3 bases respectively, with 8 bases between them. The CDR3 runs 12 residues. Germline V gene lookup returns CDR1 SGHTA and CDR2 FQGTGA. CDR3 DNA, as far as it was read: TGTGCCAGCAGACCAAGCGAAGAGACC. Translated: CASRPSEET. The entire CDR3 reads CASRPSEETQYF.

This clone was found many times. The missing CDR3 end, 3 residues past where the read stops, is filled in from the germline J gene. The chain links TRBV10-3 to TRBJ2-4, with D perhaps TRBD1 (5 bases). V lost 2 bases and J 3 bases, leaving 8 bases between the germline ends. Germline V gene lookup returns CDR1 ENHRY and CDR2 SYGVKD. This CDR3 comprises 14 residues. The CDR3 is CAISEAQGKNIQYF. CDR3 DNA (partial): TGTGCCATCAGTGAGGCCCAGGGCAAAAACATT.